This TCR beta chain emerged from a study of human T cells and chemical hapten exposure. Study information: Among samples, TCR yields varied mainly because of small differences in pooled library volume. Study-wide results and limits: TCRs at a frequency above 1 in 1000 stayed unchanged with DPC sensitization.

CDR1 SNHLY and CDR2 FYNNEI come from the germline V gene. V lost 1 base and J lost 4, with 13 bases in between. There are 15 residues in the CDR3. Unfractionated whole blood was the source from which total RNA was extracted. The library tagged each cDNA molecule with unique molecular identifiers. In the original workflow: TCR counts had a median of 95,638 per sample and spanned roughly 23,224 to 700,000. One entry per CDR3 protein results from TCRdb running MiXCR on the 5' RACE reads. It is TCRdb's table, rather than the study itself, that gives the V and J calls and clone size. The sample holds about 120,000 distinct CDR3 sequences, 19% seen once. Regarding this clonotype: Its specificity is not known.

The chain uses TRBV2 and TRBJ1-1, with D possibly TRBD1 on 5 matching bases. The sequence was collected from a human donor in good health. CDR3 region: CASSEEAGRSTEAFF. The DNA of the CDR3 is TGTGCCAGCAGTGAAGAGGCAGGGAGGAGCACTGAAGCTTTCTTT.